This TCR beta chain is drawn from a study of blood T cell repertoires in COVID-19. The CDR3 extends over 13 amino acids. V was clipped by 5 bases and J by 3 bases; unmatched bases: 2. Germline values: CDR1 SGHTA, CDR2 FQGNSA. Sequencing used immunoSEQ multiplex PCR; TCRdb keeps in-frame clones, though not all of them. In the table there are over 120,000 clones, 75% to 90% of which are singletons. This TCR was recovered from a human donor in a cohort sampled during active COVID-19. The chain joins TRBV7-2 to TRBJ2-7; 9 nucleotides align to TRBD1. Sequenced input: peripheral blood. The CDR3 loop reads CASSPTGGYEQYF. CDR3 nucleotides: TGTGCCAGCAGCCCGACAGGGGGCTACGAGCAGTACTTC.